Listed below are T cell receptor beta chains from one sample, sequenced in a study of cytomegalovirus exposure and HLA in healthy donors. Clones were sequenced by immunoSEQ multiplex PCR, and TCRdb holds only the in-frame ones, with some missing. The sample contains approximately 91,000 clones, 60% to 75% of which appear only once. The specimen sequenced was PBMCs. These receptors all come from a female donor in good health and CMV-seronegative. Both conserved end residues are part of each CDR3. D genes are given only for firm matches. Clone size is shown for a subset of rows, as once, few, many or a class of expanded clone.

clone_size d_call j_call v_call cdr3_length cdr3_nt cdr3_aa
. . TRBJ1-6 TRBV29-1 13 TGCAGCGCTAGAACCGACGAAAATTCACCCCTCCACTTT CSARTDENSPLHF
few . TRBJ2-7 TRBV7-9 14 TGTGCCAGCAGCTCCCCACTAGACTTCACGGAGCAGTACTTC CASSSPLDFTEQYF
few TRBD1 TRBJ1-5 TRBV30 15 TGTGCCTGGAGTACCCCGGGACAGGGTATTCAGCCCCAGCATTTT CAWSTPGQGIQPQHF
. TRBD2 TRBJ2-5 TRBV13 13 TGTGCCAGCAGCTTACGGGGGGAAGAGACCCAGTACTTC CASSLRGEETQYF
. . TRBJ1-1 TRBV19 14 TGTGCCAGTAGTACCCGGGACTTGACGGCTGAAGCTTTCTTT CASSTRDLTAEAFF
. TRBD1 TRBJ2-2 TRBV7-8 17 TGTGCCAGCAGTTCCGATTGGACAGGCTTTCACACCGGGGAGCTGTTTTTT CASSSDWTGFHTGELFF
. TRBD1 TRBJ2-7 TRBV2 13 TGTGCCACCACTTGGGACAGGGACTACGAGCAGTACTTC CATTWDRDYEQYF
. TRBD1 TRBJ2-2 TRBV9 15 TGTGCCAGCAGCGTAGTGACAGGGGGCACCGGGGAGCTGTTTTTT CASSVVTGGTGELFF
. . TRBJ1-6 TRBV27 16 TGTGCCAGCAGTTCCCCCCCAGGGCGGCCTTCATCACCCCTCCACTTT CASSSPPGRPSSPLHF
. . TRBJ2-1 TRBV2 14 TGTGCCAGCAGGCTCCGGGAACCCTACAATGAGCAGTTCTTC CASRLREPYNEQFF
. . TRBJ1-1 TRBV9 17 TGTGCCAGCAGCGTAGGAAAAGGGGCCTCGGGTAACACTGAAGCTTTCTTT CASSVGKGASGNTEAFF
. . TRBJ1-6 TRBV30 15 TGTGCCTGGATTATACGCGGGGCGGATAATTCACCCCTCCACTTT CAWIIRGADNSPLHF
. . TRBJ1-1 TRBV5-5 14 TGTGCCAGCAGCTGGGATGACAGGTACACTGAAGCTTTCTTT CASSWDDRYTEAFF
. TRBD1 TRBJ1-1 TRBV28 17 TGTGCCAGCAGTTTGATTTCAGGGGGGTCCCGGAACACTGAAGCTTTCTTT CASSLISGGSRNTEAFF
once TRBD1 TRBJ1-1 TRBV11-3 14 TGTGCCAGCAGCTTATTACAGGGGGTCACTGAAGCTTTCTTT CASSLLQGVTEAFF
. . TRBJ1-1 TRBV29-1 11 TGCAGCGTAGACAAGAACACTGAAGCTTTCTTT CSVDKNTEAFF
. TRBD2 TRBJ2-5 TRBV4-1 20 TGCGCCAGCAGCCAATCGGGACCTGGACTAGCGGGTCGGATTGGAGAGACCCAGTACTTC CASSQSGPGLAGRIGETQYF
. TRBD2 TRBJ2-7 TRBV7-9 14 TGTGCCAGCAGCTCTACTAGCGGGGTCTACGAGCAGTACTTC CASSSTSGVYEQYF
. . TRBJ2-7 TRBV27 15 TGTGCCAGCAGGAGCCTAGCGTGGAGCTCCTACGAGCAGTACTTC CASRSLAWSSYEQYF
. TRBD1 TRBJ1-4 TRBV5-1 15 TGCGCCAGCAGCTTCGGCACAGGGGGTTCGGAAAAACTGTTTTTT CASSFGTGGSEKLFF
. TRBD1 TRBJ1-5 TRBV19 15 TGTGCCAGTAGTTCCGGACAGGGACGGGGTCAGCCCCAGCATTTT CASSSGQGRGQPQHF
. . TRBJ1-3 TRBV7-9 15 TGTTCCAGCAGCTATCTTACATCGTCTGGAAACACCATATATTTT CSSSYLTSSGNTIYF
. . TRBJ1-6 TRBV21-1 16 TGTGCCAGCAGCAACTACAGGGCCGCTTGGGATTCACCCCTCCACTTT CASSNYRAAWDSPLHF
. . TRBJ1-2 TRBV15 15 TGTGCCACCAGCAGCTTTGGGGGGGTGAGCTATGGCTACACCTTC CATSSFGGVSYGYTF
. . TRBJ1-5 TRBV7-2 15 TGTGCCAGCAGCGAACAGGGATTAGGCGGTCAGCCCCAGCATTTT CASSEQGLGGQPQHF
. . TRBJ2-7 TRBV27 15 TGTGCCAGCAGTTCTGGTGGGAGGACCCCCACCGAGCAGTACTTC CASSSGGRTPTEQYF
. TRBD1 TRBJ1-1 TRBV6-5 15 TGTGCCAGCAGTTACGGGACAGGGGGGAACACTGAAGCTTTCTTT CASSYGTGGNTEAFF
. . TRBJ1-5 TRBV19 13 TGTGCCAGTAATAGTTACGGCAATCAGCCCCAGCATTTT CASNSYGNQPQHF
. TRBD2 TRBJ2-1 TRBV9 15 TGTGCCAGCAGCCCTCAGCGGGAGGTGGGCAATGAGCAGTTCTTC CASSPQREVGNEQFF
. TRBD2 TRBJ2-2 TRBV25-1 18 TGTGCCAGCAGTGATAGGGGAGCGGGAGGGCCAAACACCGGGGAGCTGTTTTTT CASSDRGAGGPNTGELFF
. . TRBJ1-1 TRBV5-1 15 TGCGCCAGCAGCTTGGAGGTGGCGGCGAACACTGAAGCTTTCTTT CASSLEVAANTEAFF
. TRBD2 TRBJ2-3 TRBV5-4 15 TGTGCCAGCAGCCCCCGAGGGAGGGGAGGGGATACGCAGTATTTT CASSPRGRGGDTQYF
once TRBD2 TRBJ2-1 TRBV28 15 TGTGCCAGCAGTTTAAATGGCGGGAGTGGAGATGAGCAGTTCTTC CASSLNGGSGDEQFF
. . TRBJ2-2 TRBV7-9 16 TGTGCCAGCAGCTCCCAAAGGGGGTCGGACACCGGGGAGCTGTTTTTT CASSSQRGSDTGELFF
. TRBD1 TRBJ2-7 TRBV29-1 11 TGCAGCGGCAGACAGGGGAACGAGCAGTACTTC CSGRQGNEQYF
few TRBD1 TRBJ1-2 TRBV10-3 15 TGTGCCATCAGTGCCAACAGGGGGGCTAACTATGGCTACACCTTC CAISANRGANYGYTF
. . TRBJ2-2 TRBV6-1 12 TGTGCCAGCAGTGAATTATACGGGGAGCTGTTTTTT CASSELYGELFF
. TRBD2 TRBJ2-1 TRBV5-8 15 TGTGCCAGCAGCTTGGCTCGAGCGGGAGACAATGAGCAGTTCTTC CASSLARAGDNEQFF
. . TRBJ2-2 TRBV4-1 13 TGCGCCAGCAGCCTACATCACACCGGGGAGCTGTTTTTT CASSLHHTGELFF
. . TRBJ1-6 TRBV10-3 14 TGTGCCATCAGTGCATACCCCAGGGATTCCCCCCTCCACTTT CAISAYPRDSPLHF
. TRBD2 TRBJ2-3 TRBV2 15 TGTGCCAGCAGGGATAGCGGGGGGGCAACAGATACGCAGTATTTT CASRDSGGATDTQYF
. TRBD2 TRBJ2-1 TRBV13 15 TGTGCCAGCAGCTTACCCGGGACTATAGGTAATGAGCAGTTCTTC CASSLPGTIGNEQFF
. TRBD2 TRBJ2-2 TRBV11-1 17 TGTGCCAGCAGCTTAGGCGGGGGGCACCTAAACACCGGGGAGCTGTTTTTT CASSLGGGHLNTGELFF
. TRBD2 TRBJ2-1 TRBV9 14 TGTGCCAGCAGCGAAAGCGGGAGTGTCTATGAGCAGTTCTTC CASSESGSVYEQFF
. TRBD2 TRBJ2-1 TRBV29-1 17 TGCAGCGTTCTCACATTTGGGACTAGCGGGACCTACAATGAGCAGTTCTTC CSVLTFGTSGTYNEQFF
. . TRBJ1-4 TRBV5-1 16 TGCGCCAGCAGCCCCGAGACTTCGACAACTAATGAAAAACTGTTTTTT CASSPETSTTNEKLFF
once . TRBJ1-5 TRBV6-1 14 TGTGCCAGCATCCCCGCAGGGCAGAATCAGCCCCAGCATTTT CASIPAGQNQPQHF
. . TRBJ2-5 TRBV7-9 12 TGTGCCAGCGAGGCGGGAATGGAGACCCAGTACTTC CASEAGMETQYF
. . TRBJ2-3 TRBV5-4 13 TGTGCCAGCAGCGCAGGGTTTACAGATACGCAGTATTTT CASSAGFTDTQYF
. TRBD1 TRBJ1-4 TRBV6-5 14 TGTGCCAGCAGACTCGACAGGGGACGTGAAAAACTGTTTTTT CASRLDRGREKLFF
. . TRBJ1-1 TRBV27 14 TGTGCCAGCAGTTTAGCGAATGTGAGGTCTGAAGCTTTCTTT CASSLANVRSEAFF
. . TRBJ2-7 TRBV13 15 TGTGCCAGCAGCTTAGAGAATCGGGTCGGCAACGAGCAGTACTTC CASSLENRVGNEQYF
. TRBD2 TRBJ2-7 TRBV5-1 15 TGCGCCAGCAGCTTGACTAGCGGGGGGCCCTACGAGCAGTACTTC CASSLTSGGPYEQYF
. . TRBJ2-5 TRBV30 14 TGTGCCTGGGGCCCCTTAGCGGAACAAGAGACCCAGTACTTC CAWGPLAEQETQYF
. . TRBJ2-2 TRBV4-2 17 TGTGCCAGCAGCGACCTTACGTCTAGCGTGAACACCGGGGAGCTGTTTTTT CASSDLTSSVNTGELFF
. . TRBJ1-2 TRBV5-1 14 TGCGCCAGCAGCTCCCAGGGAGGGGGATATGGCTACACCTTC CASSSQGGGYGYTF
. TRBD1 TRBJ1-2 TRBV2 14 TGTGCCAGCAGTGAAAGACAGGGTTTTGCTGGCTACACCTTC CASSERQGFAGYTF
once TRBD2 TRBJ2-2 TRBV28 17 TGTGCCAGCAAATCCCAACTAGCGGGAGAGGCCACCGGGGAGCTGTTTTTT CASKSQLAGEATGELFF
. . TRBJ2-1 TRBV5-4 13 TGTGCCAGCAGCACCACGGGGAACAATGAGCAGTTCTTC CASSTTGNNEQFF